These 23 T cell receptor beta chains were all obtained from the same sample, sequenced in a study of T cells in Graves' hyperthyroidism and ophthalmopathy (dated by TCRdb to 2018 to 2020). Library generation was performed with multiplex PCR. Data came from an Illumina HiSeq 2000. The TCR beta CDR3 regions were amplified from the RNA transcripts. For the first round of RT-PCR on the TCR CDR3, the HTBI primer set was used together with the Qiagen OneStep RT-PCR kit. TCRdb reran the public reads through fastp at Q25 and MiXCR, keeping productive beta chains. Identical CDR3 protein sequences are pooled into one entry, listed with their most common genes and DNA. Counted in this sample were more than 650,000 distinct CDR3 sequences; about 14% of them appeared once. In total, the top ten clones hold 10% of the sample. Material for sequencing was blood. The receptors were gathered from a woman under 30 with Graves' hyperthyroidism.

The chain uses TRBV4-1 and TRBJ2-2; unclear D gene. The CDR3 is 13 residues long. Germline-derived CDR1 and CDR2 are MGHRA and YSYEKL. The V gene lost 0 bases and the J gene lost 7 bases, with 6 bases spanning the gap. The CDR3 nucleotides read TGCGCCAGCAGCCAAGATCCGAACGGGGAGCTGTTTTTT. This encodes CASSQDPNGELFF.

This rearrangement joins TRBV27 to TRBJ2-1, with D possibly being TRBD1 (6 bases). The CDR3 length is 16 residues. Germline CDR1 reads MNHEY; CDR2 reads SMNVEV (reference sequence). V was shortened by 3 bases and J by 5 bases, with 17 bases between the two germline ends. The CDR3 protein is CASSFLTGMINNEQFF. The CDR3 DNA is TGTGCCAGCAGTTTCTTAACAGGGATGATCAACAATGAGCAGTTCTTC.

Only a few counts were recorded for this clonotype. CDR3 residues: CASSQDSGLETDTQYF. The CDR3 DNA follows: TGCGCCAGCAGCCAAGATAGCGGACTAGAAACAGATACGCAGTATTTT. The gene calls are TRBV4-3 and TRBJ2-3; 7 nucleotides agree with TRBD2. The CDR3 sequence is 16 residues long. V gave up 0 bases and J gave up 3 bases; unmatched junction bases: 6. Germline assignment: CDR1 LGHNA and CDR2 YSLEER.

The chain couples TRBV4-3 to TRBJ1-5, with D hard to call. CDR1 and CDR2 from the germline V gene are LGHNA and YSLEER. CDR3 size: 17 residues. Between the trimmed V and J ends, which lost 0 bases and 6 bases, there was a span of 18 bases. CDR3 loop: CASSQDLARRGTQPQHF. The CDR3 coding sequence is TGCGCCAGCAGCCAAGATCTCGCCAGGCGAGGTACTCAGCCCCAGCATTTT.

The table lists this clonotype with many counts. The V and J genes are TRBV5-1 and TRBJ2-7; no definite D call. The CDR3 covers 15 residues. Germline-derived CDR1 and CDR2 are SGHRS and YFSETQ. The V end lost 2 bases, the J end lost 3 bases, and 15 bases lay between the germline ends. The CDR3 sequence is CASSFLPSAVYEQYF. In DNA, the CDR3 is TGCGCCAGCAGCTTCCTCCCCTCCGCAGTCTACGAGCAGTACTTC.

In this sample, this clonotype turned up a few times. The V gene is TRBV15, the J gene TRBJ2-7, with a weak D call TRBD1 (6 bases). This CDR3 has 15 residues. Germline V gene sequence: CDR1 LNHNV, CDR2 YYDKDF (reference sequence). V lost 1 base and J 0 bases, leaving 10 bases between the germline ends. The CDR3 DNA reads as TGTGCCACCAGCAGAGGAGGGGGAGACTCCTACGAGCAGTACTTC. Translating gives CATSRGGGDSYEQYF.

This clonotype has at least ten counts. The chain couples TRBV5-6 to TRBJ2-7; D is perhaps TRBD1 (6 bases). Germline CDR1 SGHDT, CDR2 YYEEEE. The CDR3 runs 15 residues. V gave up 3 bases and J gave up 4 bases, with 17 bases separating them. The CDR3 protein is CASSYTGFTPYEQYF. In nucleotides, the CDR3 is TGTGCCAGCAGCTATACAGGGTTTACCCCTTACGAGCAGTACTTC.

This clonotype has only a few counts. V and J are TRBV4-3 and TRBJ1-2; the match to TRBD1 covers 8 bases. V lost 1 base, J lost 5 bases, and 24 bases stayed unmatched. The CDR3 has 21 amino acids. The germline CDR1 and CDR2 sequences are LGHNA and YSLEER. The CDR3 DNA reads TGCGCCAGCAGCCAAGGGCTCCCCCAACCCCGAGTGACAGGGGTGATTTATGGCTACACCTTC. Its translation is CASSQGLPQPRVTGVIYGYTF.

The CDR3 nucleotides are TGTGCCAGCAGTTACATCCGATCGGGACAGGGGGCTGCCGGGGAGCTGTTTTTT. This translates into CASSYIRSGQGAAGELFF. The chain links TRBV6-5 to TRBJ2-2; 12 nucleotides agree with TRBD1. The ends lost 2 bases at V and 6 bases at J; junction bases unmatched: 10. The CDR3 is 18 amino acids. The germline gives CDR1 MNHEY, CDR2 SVGAGI.

This clonotype was recorded a few times. The rearrangement links TRBV30 to TRBJ1-2, with 9 bases lining up with TRBD1. This CDR3 is built from 13 residues. The germline CDR1 and CDR2 sequences are GTSNPN and SVGIG (reference sequence). Trimming removed 2 bases from V and 6 bases from J; junction bases left unmatched: 4. Here the CDR3 DNA reads TGTGCCTGGAGTCATACAGGGGGCGATGGCTACACCTTC. It translates to CAWSHTGGDGYTF.

The table lists this clonotype with many counts. The chain employs TRBV12-3 or TRBV12-4 and TRBJ1-2; TRBD1 matches 7 bases. This CDR3 is built from 14 residues. Trimming removed 5 bases from V and 6 bases from J; junction bases left unmatched: 9. The CDR3 nucleotides are TGTGCCAGCAGTCCCCGACAGGGAGGTGATGGCTACACCTTC. The encoded protein is CASSPRQGGDGYTF.

This clonotype came up a few times. J is TRBJ2-2 and V is TRBV2, with TRBD2 as a possible D gene (6 bases). This CDR3 comprises 16 residues. Looked up from germline, CDR1 is SNHLY and CDR2 is FYNNEI. The V gene lost 6 bases and the J gene lost 3 bases, with 17 bases spanning the gap. The DNA of the CDR3 is TGTGCCAGCAGAGACACTAGCTGGCGAGACACCGGGGAGCTGTTTTTT. Protein sequence: CASRDTSWRDTGELFF.

This clonotype turned up a few times. The rearrangement joins TRBV4-2 to TRBJ2-2; D possibly corresponds to TRBD1 (5 bases). This CDR3 comprises 16 residues. In germline, CDR1 is LGHNA, CDR2 YNFKEQ. Trimming left V 1 base short and J 5 bases short, with 14 bases between. Written as DNA, the CDR3 is TGTGCCAGCAGCCAAGCCCATAAGGGGTATACCGGGGAGCTGTTTTTT. Translating it yields CASSQAHKGYTGELFF.

This sequence joins TRBV9 and TRBJ1-3; possible D gene TRBD1, 6 bases. Germline CDR1 SGDLS, CDR2 YYNGEE. Trimming left V 0 bases short and J 2 bases short, with 12 bases between. The CDR3 is made up of 16 amino acids. The CDR3 sequence: CASSVEGGSAGNTIYF. CDR3 nucleotides: TGTGCCAGCAGCGTAGAGGGGGGTTCAGCTGGAAACACCATATATTTT.

This clonotype was seen at least ten times. The genes are TRBV3-1 and TRBJ2-2; maybe TRBD2 (5 bases). Germline CDR1 LGHDT, CDR2 YNNKEL (reference sequence). The length of the CDR3 is 16 residues. Deletions cut 4 bases from V and 4 bases from J, with 16 bases between. In DNA form, the CDR3 reads TGTGCCAGCAGCCTCCCGTGGGGAGCGGCCACCGGGGAGCTGTTTTTT. Translated, it gives CASSLPWGAATGELFF.

This clonotype was seen at least ten times. The chain uses TRBV18 and TRBJ2-1; unclear D gene. V was clipped by 0 bases and J by 0 bases, with 9 bases between them. CDR1 KGHSH and CDR2 LQKENI come from the germline V gene. The CDR3 extends over 16 amino acids. The CDR3 region has the DNA TGTGCCAGCTCACCACCAGGACCCAGCTCCTACAATGAGCAGTTCTTC. It translates to CASSPPGPSSYNEQFF.

This clonotype was observed many times. The chain uses TRBV7-2 and TRBJ2-1; D unclear. Between the trimmed V and J ends, which lost 8 bases and 7 bases, there was a span of 15 bases. The germline CDR1 and CDR2 sequences are SGHTA and FQGNSA. The CDR3 extends over 13 amino acids. The CDR3 reads CASCIPLGNEQFF. For the CDR3, the DNA is TGTGCCAGCTGCATCCCCCTAGGGAATGAGCAGTTCTTC.

V gene TRBV2 combines with J gene TRBJ1-5, with TRBD1 matching 8 bases. The germline CDR1 and CDR2 sequences are SNHLY and FYNNEI. Trimming removed 4 bases from V and 7 bases from J; junction bases left unmatched: 6. The CDR3 consists of 14 residues. DNA for the CDR3: TGTGCCAGCAGTGGAGGACAGGGTAGGCAGCCCCAGCATTTT. This translates into CASSGGQGRQPQHF.

In its sample, this clonotype was seen many times. The J gene is TRBJ1-1, the V gene TRBV20-1; TRBD1 is a possible D gene (5 bases). Trimming stripped 2 bases from V and 4 bases from J, with 8 bases between. This CDR3 has 12 amino acids. Germline assignment: CDR1 DFQATT and CDR2 SNEGSKA (reference sequence). The DNA of the CDR3 is TGCAGTGCTAGAATGAGGGGCACTGAAGCTTTCTTT. Translating it yields CSARMRGTEAFF.

As for this clonotype: The CDR3 ends on some other residue instead of the conserved phenylalanine or tryptophan, so this is likely a read error. V is TRBV18 and J is TRBJ1-5; D not resolved. This CDR3 contains 14 residues. Germline assignment: CDR1 KGHSH and CDR2 LQKENI. The CDR3 DNA is TGCGCCAGCTCACCGGTCGTTAGCAATCAGCCCCAGCATCTT. It translates to CASSPVVSNQPQHL.

This clonotype came up many times. This chain links TRBV29-1 with TRBJ2-1, with TRBD2 matching over 7 bases. V shed 5 bases and J 0 bases; nucleotides not matched to a gene: 7. The CDR3 is 15 residues long. Germline CDR1 SQVTM, CDR2 ANQGSEA. CDR3 protein: CSVRLAPSSYNEQFF. CDR3 bases: TGCAGCGTTCGACTAGCTCCGAGCTCCTACAATGAGCAGTTCTTC.

This clonotype was observed many times. The chain couples TRBV5-1 to TRBJ2-7, with 10 bases lining up with TRBD1. The CDR3 contains 15 residues. With 6 bases clipped from V and 2 bases from J, the junction kept 8 bases outside the gene matches. CDR1 is SGHRS, CDR2 YFSETQ, per germline. The CDR3 region is CASNRGDRGAYEQYF. For the CDR3, the DNA is TGCGCCAGCAACAGGGGGGACAGGGGAGCCTACGAGCAGTACTTC.

This clonotype came up many times. This rearrangement joins TRBV20-1 to TRBJ2-7; D is possibly TRBD1 (8 bases). The CDR3 totals 15 residues. V was clipped by 3 bases and J by 3 bases, with 18 bases between them. Germline V gene sequence: CDR1 DFQATT, CDR2 SNEGSKA (reference sequence). Here the CDR3 reads CSASPSTGGDYEQYF. DNA of the CDR3: TGCAGTGCTAGCCCGAGCACAGGGGGGGACTACGAGCAGTACTTC.